This T cell receptor beta chain was found in a study of PD-L1 blockade in urothelial cancer. Overall study context: Patients had undergone 0 to 3 prior chemotherapy regimens.

The investigators introduced synthetic TCR analog templates into each PCR as spikes. Sequencing was performed with immunoSEQ multiplex PCR; in TCRdb, only in-frame clones are kept and a portion is missing. Among approximately 37,000 clones, about 83% were seen once, and the ten largest hold 16%. This clone appeared once. V trimming: 5 bases; J trimming: 4 bases; junction bases outside the gene matches: 4. The CDR3 consists of 14 residues. Germline V lookup: CDR1 SGHTA, CDR2 FQGNSA. Urothelial carcinoma affected the patients, and it was locally advanced or metastatic. Samples spanned pretreatment and treatment, with 1 to 8 time points per patient.

The rearrangement links TRBV7-2 to TRBJ2-2, with 7 positions matching TRBD1. The TCR originated in a man in his sixties with urothelial cancer. Specimen: PBMCs, collected around atezolizumab (anti-PD-L1) treatment. The CDR3 nucleotides are TGTGCCAGCAGCCGGGACAGCACCACCGGGGAGCTGTTTTTT. Amino acid sequence: CASSRDSTTGELFF.